A single sample gave rise to the 11 T cell receptor beta chains below, sequenced in a study of blood T cell repertoires in COVID-19. Sequenced by immunoSEQ multiplex PCR; TCRdb stores in-frame clones only, minus some. Of 220,000 or so clones detected, about 89% appear once; the ten largest clones hold 6.5%. Input material: peripheral blood. The receptors originated from a man between 60 and 75 years old who had recovered from COVID-19.

The chain combines TRBV9 with TRBJ2-1; 10 positions agree with TRBD2. V lost 2 bases to trimming and J lost 7 bases; unmatched junction nucleotides: 6. Germline CDR1 SGDLS, CDR2 YYNGEE. This CDR3 spans 15 amino acids. CDR3: CASSVPSGGSNEQFF. CDR3 DNA: TGTGCCAGCAGCGTCCCTAGCGGGGGTTCTAATGAGCAGTTCTTC.

The count of this clone is one. The chain uses TRBV6-5 and TRBJ2-1; 14 bases match TRBD2. Germline CDR1 MNHEY, CDR2 SVGAGI. Trimming removed 0 bases from V and 12 bases from J; junction bases left unmatched: 4. This CDR3 is 15 amino acids long. CDR3 sequence reads: CASSYSTSGRARQFF. Here the CDR3 DNA reads TGTGCCAGCAGTTACTCGACTAGCGGGAGGGCCCGGCAGTTCTTC.

J is TRBJ2-7 and V is TRBV28, with TRBD1 matching 7 bases. The CDR3 extends over 16 amino acids. Germline CDR1 is MDHEN and CDR2 is SYDVKM. V shed 5 bases, J shed 1 base, and the junction held 11 bases outside the gene matches. The CDR3 DNA follows: TGTGCCAGCAGTCTCAGGGACAGCTTCCCTTCCTACGAGCAGTACTTC. Protein product: CASSLRDSFPSYEQYF.

This chain joins TRBV6-5 and TRBJ2-7; D is possibly TRBD1 (5 bases). Trimming took off 0 bases at V and 7 bases at J, with 16 bases between the two ends. Germline V gene lookup returns CDR1 MNHEY and CDR2 SVGAGI. The CDR3 has 15 amino acids. CDR3 loop: CASSYSPGPVGEQYF. DNA of the CDR3: TGTGCCAGCAGTTACTCCCCAGGGCCCGTTGGTGAGCAGTACTTC.

The chain uses TRBV5-1 and TRBJ2-3, with 15 bases lining up with TRBD2. With V trimmed by 4 bases and J by 3 bases, 3 bases remained unmatched. Germline V gene lookup returns CDR1 SGHRS and CDR2 YFSETQ. CDR3 length: 16 residues. For the CDR3, the DNA is TGCGCCAGCAGCGGACTAGCGGGGGGGAGGACAGATACGCAGTATTTT. Translated, it gives CASSGLAGGRTDTQYF.

The chain combines TRBV6-5 with TRBJ1-1, with D possibly being TRBD1 (6 bases). Germline-derived CDR1 and CDR2 are MNHEY and SVGAGI. V gave up 6 bases and J gave up 8 bases, with 16 bases separating them. The CDR3 is made up of 13 amino acids. The CDR3 region has the DNA TGTGCCAGCAGCCAGTCCAGGGGAGCGGAAGCTTTCTTT. It yields the protein CASSQSRGAEAFF.

This chain links TRBV7-2 with TRBJ2-5; the D is unclear. V was shortened by 2 bases and J by 3 bases, with 13 bases between the two germline ends. The germline V gene has CDR1 SGHTA and CDR2 FQGNSA. CDR3 length equals 15 residues. CDR3 bases: TGTGCCAGCAGCTTACGACCGGGTACGGAAGAGACCCAGTACTTC. This translates into CASSLRPGTEETQYF.

The chain carries TRBV5-6 and TRBJ2-1; 12 bases line up with TRBD2. In germline, CDR1 is SGHDT, CDR2 YYEEEE. V lost 5 bases, J lost 2 bases, and 5 bases stayed unmatched. The CDR3 runs 16 residues. The CDR3 sequence: CASSGLAGRTYNEQFF. In DNA form, the CDR3 reads TGTGCCAGCAGTGGACTAGCGGGGCGGACCTACAATGAGCAGTTCTTC.

V and J are TRBV7-2 and TRBJ1-1, with TRBD1 matching 7 bases. CDR1 and CDR2 (germline): SGHTA, FQGNSA. There are 13 residues in the CDR3. The J segment lost 6 bases and the V segment lost 5 bases, leaving 6 bases of the junction unmatched. The CDR3 coding sequence is TGTGCCAGCAGCACAAGTCAGGGGGCTGAAGCTTTCTTT. Protein product: CASSTSQGAEAFF.

The rearrangement uses TRBV4-3 and TRBJ2-5; TRBD2 matches 10 bases. Unmatched junction bases numbered 5, after V lost 3 bases and J lost 1 base. The length of the CDR3 is 16 residues. Germline V gene data show CDR1 as LGHNA and CDR2 as YSLEER. The CDR3 here is CASSHQAGGLQETQYF. In DNA, the CDR3 is TGCGCCAGCAGCCACCAAGCGGGAGGGCTCCAAGAGACCCAGTACTTC.

This clone has just one count. The J gene is TRBJ1-2, the V gene TRBV5-8, with D possibly matching TRBD1 (6 bases). Trimming left V 4 bases short and J 2 bases short, with 15 bases between. The CDR3 is 15 amino acids. Germline V gene sequence: CDR1 SGHTS, CDR2 YDEGEE. The CDR3 protein is CASSPGDILNYGYTF. The DNA for the CDR3 is TGTGCCAGCAGCCCAGGGGACATCCTCAACTATGGCTACACCTTC.